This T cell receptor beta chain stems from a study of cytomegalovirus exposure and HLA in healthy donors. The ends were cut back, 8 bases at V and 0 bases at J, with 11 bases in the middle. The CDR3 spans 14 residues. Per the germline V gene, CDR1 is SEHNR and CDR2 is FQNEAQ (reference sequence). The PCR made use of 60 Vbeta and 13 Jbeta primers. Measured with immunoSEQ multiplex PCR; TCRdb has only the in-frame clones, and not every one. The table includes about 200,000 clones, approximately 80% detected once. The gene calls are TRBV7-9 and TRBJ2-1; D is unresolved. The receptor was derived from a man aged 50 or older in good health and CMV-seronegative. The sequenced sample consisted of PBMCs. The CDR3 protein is CASDGGSSYNEQFF. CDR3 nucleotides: TGTGCCAGCGATGGCGGAAGCTCCTACAATGAGCAGTTCTTC. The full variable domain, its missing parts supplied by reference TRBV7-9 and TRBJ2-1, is DTGVSQNPRHKITKRGQNVTFRCDPISEHNRLYWYRQTLGQGPEFLTYFQNEAQLEKSRLLSDRFSAERPKGSFSTLEIQRTEQGDSAMYLCASDGGSSYNEQFFGPGTRLTVL.